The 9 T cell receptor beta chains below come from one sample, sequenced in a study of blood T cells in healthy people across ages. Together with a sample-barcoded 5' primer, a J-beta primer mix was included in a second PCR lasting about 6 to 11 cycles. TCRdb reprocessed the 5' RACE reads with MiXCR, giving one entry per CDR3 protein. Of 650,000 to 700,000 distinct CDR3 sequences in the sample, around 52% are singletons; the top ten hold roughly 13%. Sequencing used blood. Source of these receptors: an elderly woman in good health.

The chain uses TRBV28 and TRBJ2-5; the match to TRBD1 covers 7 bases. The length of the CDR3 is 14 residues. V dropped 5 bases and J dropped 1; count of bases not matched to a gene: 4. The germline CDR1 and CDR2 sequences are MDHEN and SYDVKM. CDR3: CASSRQGPQETQYF. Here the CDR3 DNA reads TGTGCCAGCAGTCGACAGGGCCCCCAAGAGACCCAGTACTTC.

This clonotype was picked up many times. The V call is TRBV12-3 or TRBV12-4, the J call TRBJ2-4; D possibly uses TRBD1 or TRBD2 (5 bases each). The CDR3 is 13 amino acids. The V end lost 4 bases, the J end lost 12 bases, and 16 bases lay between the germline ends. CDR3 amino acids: CASSWAGTMDQYF. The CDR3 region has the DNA TGTGCCAGCAGTTGGGCCGGGACCATGGATCAGTACTTC.

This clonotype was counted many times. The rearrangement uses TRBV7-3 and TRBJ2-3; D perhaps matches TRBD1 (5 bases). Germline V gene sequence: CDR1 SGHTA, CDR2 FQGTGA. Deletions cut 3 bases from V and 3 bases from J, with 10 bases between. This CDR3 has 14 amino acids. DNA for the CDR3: TGTGCCAGCAGCTTCCTCGACAGAACAGATACGCAGTATTTT. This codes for CASSFLDRTDTQYF.

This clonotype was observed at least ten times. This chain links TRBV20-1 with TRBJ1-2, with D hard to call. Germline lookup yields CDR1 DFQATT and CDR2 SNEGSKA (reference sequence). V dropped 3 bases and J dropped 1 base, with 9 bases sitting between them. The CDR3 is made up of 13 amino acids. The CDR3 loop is CSARTGYNYGYTF. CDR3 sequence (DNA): TGCAGTGCTAGGACCGGTTATAACTATGGCTACACCTTC.

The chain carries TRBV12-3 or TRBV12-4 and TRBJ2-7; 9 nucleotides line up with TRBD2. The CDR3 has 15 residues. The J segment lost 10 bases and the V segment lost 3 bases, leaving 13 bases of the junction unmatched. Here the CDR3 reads CASSFSETSGRPQYF. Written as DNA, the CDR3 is TGTGCCAGCAGTTTCTCTGAGACTAGCGGCAGGCCCCAGTACTTC.

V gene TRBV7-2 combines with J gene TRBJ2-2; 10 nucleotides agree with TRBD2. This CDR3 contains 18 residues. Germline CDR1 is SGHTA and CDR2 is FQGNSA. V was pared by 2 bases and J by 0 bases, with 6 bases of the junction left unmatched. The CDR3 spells CASSLKAGGLANTGELFF. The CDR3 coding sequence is TGTGCCAGCAGCTTAAAAGCGGGGGGGCTGGCGAACACCGGGGAGCTGTTTTTT.

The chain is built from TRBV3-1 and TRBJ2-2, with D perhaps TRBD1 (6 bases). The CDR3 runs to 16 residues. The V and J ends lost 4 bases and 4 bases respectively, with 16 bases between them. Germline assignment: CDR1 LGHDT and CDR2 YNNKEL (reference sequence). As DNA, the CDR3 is TGTGCCAGCAGCCCGCAGGACAGAAGGACCACCGGGGAGCTGTTTTTT. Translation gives CASSPQDRRTTGELFF.

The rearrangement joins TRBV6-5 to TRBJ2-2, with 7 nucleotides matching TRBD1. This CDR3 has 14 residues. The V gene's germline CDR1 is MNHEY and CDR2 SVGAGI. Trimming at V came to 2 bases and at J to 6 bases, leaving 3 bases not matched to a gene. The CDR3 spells CASSYLDRAGELFF. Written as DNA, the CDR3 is TGTGCCAGCAGTTACCTCGACAGGGCCGGGGAGCTGTTTTTT.

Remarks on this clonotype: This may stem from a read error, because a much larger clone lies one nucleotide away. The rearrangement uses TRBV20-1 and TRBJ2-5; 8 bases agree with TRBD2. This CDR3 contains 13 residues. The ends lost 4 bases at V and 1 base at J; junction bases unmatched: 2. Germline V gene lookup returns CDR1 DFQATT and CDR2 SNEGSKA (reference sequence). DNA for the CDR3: TGCAGTGCTAATCGGGGGGGCCAAGAGACCCAGTACTTC. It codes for CSANRGGQETQYF.